This entry is about one T cell receptor beta chain. Residents of about two dozen US areas, aged about 18 to 100 years, made up the participants. Membership in each cohort depended on participant-reported clinical history. The study counted Cohort 3 donors as recovered given two negative PCRs, clearance, or symptom resolution. Here immunoSEQ multiplex PCR was the method, and the copy in TCRdb shows in-frame clones only, minus some. The data show around 330,000 clones, about 91% seen once. The record originates from a study of blood T cell repertoires in COVID-19. Overall study: In each case, the material was cDNA or gDNA derived from T cells, B-cell-depleted T cells, or PBMCs.

The CDR3 runs 14 residues. Trimming took 5 bases from V and 4 from J, leaving 14 bases between them. Per germline, CDR1 LNHDA and CDR2 SQIVND (reference sequence). V and J are TRBV19 and TRBJ2-5, with D possibly being TRBD1 (6 bases). The sequencing input was PBMCs or T cells enriched from blood (not recorded which). The receptor comes from a woman aged 40 to 49 who had recovered from COVID-19. CDR3 coding DNA: TGTGCCAGTAGTGCCCAGGGGAATTTAGAGACCCAGTACTTC. Translating gives CASSAQGNLETQYF.